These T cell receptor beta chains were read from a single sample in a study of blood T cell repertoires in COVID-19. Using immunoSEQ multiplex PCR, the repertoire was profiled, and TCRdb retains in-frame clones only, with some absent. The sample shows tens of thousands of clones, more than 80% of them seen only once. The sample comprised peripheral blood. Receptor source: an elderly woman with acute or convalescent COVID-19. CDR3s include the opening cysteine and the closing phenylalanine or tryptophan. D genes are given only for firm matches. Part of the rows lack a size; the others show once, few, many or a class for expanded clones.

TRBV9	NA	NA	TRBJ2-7	TGTGCCAGCAGCGTAAAGGGGTCTGACTACGAGCAGTACTTC	CASSVKGSDYEQYF
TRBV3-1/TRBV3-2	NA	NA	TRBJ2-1	TGTGCCAGCAGCCAAGTTGGGGCGGGAACCTACAATGAGCAGTTCTTC	CASSQVGAGTYNEQFF
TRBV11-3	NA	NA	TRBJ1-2	TGTGCCAGCCAACCAACAGGGATAGGTGGCTACACCTTC	CASQPTGIGGYTF
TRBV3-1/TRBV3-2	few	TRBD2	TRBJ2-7	TGTGCCAGCAGCGTCGGGACTAGTAGTTCCGAGCAGTACTTC	CASSVGTSSSEQYF
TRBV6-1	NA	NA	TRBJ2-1	TGTGCCAGCAGTGAACACCCGACGGGGGACCTTAAAAATGAGCAGTTCTTC	CASSEHPTGDLKNEQFF
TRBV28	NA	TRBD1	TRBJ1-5	TGTGCCAGCACTCCCCTCGGGACAGGGGAAGGTCAGCCCCAGCATTTT	CASTPLGTGEGQPQHF
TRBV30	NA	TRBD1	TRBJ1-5	TGTGCCTGGAGTCCAAGACAGGGACCCCAGCCCCAGCATTTT	CAWSPRQGPQPQHF
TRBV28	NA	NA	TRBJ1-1	TGTGCCAGCAGTCGCGGCAGGGGGAACACTGAAGCTTTCTTT	CASSRGRGNTEAFF
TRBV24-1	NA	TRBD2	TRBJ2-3	TGTGCCACCAGTGACCCCGGGACTAGCGGGAGGCAGACAGATACGCAGTATTTT	CATSDPGTSGRQTDTQYF
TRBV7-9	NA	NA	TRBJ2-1	TGTGCCAGCAGCTTGGCTAGCGAGGTCCGTGAGCAGTTCTTC	CASSLASEVREQFF
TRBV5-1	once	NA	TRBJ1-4	TGCGCCAGCAGCTTAGGCAGCAGGAATGAAAAACTGTTTTTT	CASSLGSRNEKLFF
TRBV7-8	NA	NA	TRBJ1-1	TGTGCCAGCATTCACTCGGACAGCCTTAACACTGAAGCTTTCTTT	CASIHSDSLNTEAFF
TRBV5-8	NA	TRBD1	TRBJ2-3	TGTGCCAGCAGCTTGGGCACAGGGGCAGCGGGCACAGATACGCAGTATTTT	CASSLGTGAAGTDTQYF
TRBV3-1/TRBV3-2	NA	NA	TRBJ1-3	TGTGCCAGCAGCCACAGGGCTGGAAACACCATATATTTT	CASSHRAGNTIYF
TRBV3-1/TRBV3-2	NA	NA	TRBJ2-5	TGTGCCAGCAGCCAGACAGCCTCAGTGTCGGAGACCCAGTACTTC	CASSQTASVSETQYF
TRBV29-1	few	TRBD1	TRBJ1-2	TGCAGCGTCCAGACAGGGAACTATGGCTACACCTTC	CSVQTGNYGYTF
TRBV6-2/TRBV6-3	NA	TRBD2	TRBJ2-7	TGTGCCAGCAGTTACGGAGCGACTAGCGGGAGGGAGGAGCAGTACTTC	CASSYGATSGREEQYF
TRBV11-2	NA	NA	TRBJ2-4	TGTGCCAGCAGCGGAACCGACAGGGCCAAAAACATTCAGTACTTC	CASSGTDRAKNIQYF
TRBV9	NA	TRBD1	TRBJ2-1	TGTGCCAGCAGCGTAGTCGACAGGGCCCACAATGAGCAGTTCTTC	CASSVVDRAHNEQFF
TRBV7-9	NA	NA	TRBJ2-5	TGTGCCAGCAGCTCCTCTCCCGCCGGTACCCAGTACTTC	CASSSSPAGTQYF
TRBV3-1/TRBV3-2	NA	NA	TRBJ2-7	TGTGCCAGCAGCCAAGATGGGGGCCCCGCAAAGCAGTACTTC	CASSQDGGPAKQYF
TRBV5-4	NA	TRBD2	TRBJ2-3	TGTGCCAGCAGCTCGCCCAGCGGGACTAGCACAGATACGCAGTATTTT	CASSSPSGTSTDTQYF
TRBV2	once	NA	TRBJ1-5	TGTGCCAGCAGTCCGCCGCGAGGCAATCAGCCCCAGCATTTT	CASSPPRGNQPQHF
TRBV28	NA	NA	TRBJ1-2	TGTGCCAGCAGCCCCGATGGCAACTATGGCTACACCTTC	CASSPDGNYGYTF
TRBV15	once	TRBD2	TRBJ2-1	TGTGCCACCTGCCGGACTAGCGGGATAGCGGGGTACAATGAGCAGTTCTTC	CATCRTSGIAGYNEQFF
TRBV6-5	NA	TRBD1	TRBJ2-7	TGTGCCAGCAGTAGGGACAGGGGGCTGTACGAGCAGTACTTC	CASSRDRGLYEQYF
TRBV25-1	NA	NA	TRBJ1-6	TGTGCCAGCAGTGACCGCCCTGGCACGGGTAATTCACCCCTCCACTTT	CASSDRPGTGNSPLHF
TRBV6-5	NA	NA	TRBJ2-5	TGTGCCAGCAGTACACTTCGGGGGGCGGTAGAGACCCAGTACTTC	CASSTLRGAVETQYF
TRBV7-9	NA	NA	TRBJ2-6	TGTGCCAGCAGAGGAGGGGGCGCTGGGGCCAACGTCCTGACTTTC	CASRGGGAGANVLTF
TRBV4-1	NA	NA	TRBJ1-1	TGCGCCAGCAGCCAAGTCCTTAGGAACACTGAAGCTTTCTTT	CASSQVLRNTEAFF
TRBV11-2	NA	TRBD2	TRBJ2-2	TGTGCCAGCAGCTTAGCGACTAGCGGGATTCCCTTGGGGACCGGGGAGCTGTTTTTT	CASSLATSGIPLGTGELFF
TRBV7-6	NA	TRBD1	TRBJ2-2	TGTGCCAGCAGCCCCCGACAGGGGTCGAACACCGGGGAGCTGTTTTTT	CASSPRQGSNTGELFF
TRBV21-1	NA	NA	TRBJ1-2	TGTGCCAGCAGCAAAGCCCGGAGTTATGGCTACACCTTC	CASSKARSYGYTF
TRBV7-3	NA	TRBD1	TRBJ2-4	TGTGCCAGCAGCACGGGACAGAAAAACATTCAGTACTTC	CASSTGQKNIQYF
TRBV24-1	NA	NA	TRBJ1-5	TGTGCCACCAGTGATTCAGGGTCCAATCAGCCCCAGCATTTT	CATSDSGSNQPQHF
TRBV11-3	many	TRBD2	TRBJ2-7	TGTGCCAGCAGCTCCGCTAGCGGGAGGGCGTGGGAGCAGTACTTC	CASSSASGRAWEQYF
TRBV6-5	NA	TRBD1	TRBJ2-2	TGTGCCAGCACCCAGGGGGCGGCCGGGGAGCTGTTTTTT	CASTQGAAGELFF
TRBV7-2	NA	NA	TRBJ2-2	TGTGCCAGCAGCTCGGAGCAGGGCGGGGAGCTGTTTTTT	CASSSEQGGELFF
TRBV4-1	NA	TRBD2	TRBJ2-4	TGCGCCAGCAGCCAAGGCGGGAGCCCCAAAAACATTCAGTACTTC	CASSQGGSPKNIQYF
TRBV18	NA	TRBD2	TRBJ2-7	TGTGCCAGCTCACCACCGCAGCGGGGGGCTATTTACGAGCAGTACTTC	CASSPPQRGAIYEQYF